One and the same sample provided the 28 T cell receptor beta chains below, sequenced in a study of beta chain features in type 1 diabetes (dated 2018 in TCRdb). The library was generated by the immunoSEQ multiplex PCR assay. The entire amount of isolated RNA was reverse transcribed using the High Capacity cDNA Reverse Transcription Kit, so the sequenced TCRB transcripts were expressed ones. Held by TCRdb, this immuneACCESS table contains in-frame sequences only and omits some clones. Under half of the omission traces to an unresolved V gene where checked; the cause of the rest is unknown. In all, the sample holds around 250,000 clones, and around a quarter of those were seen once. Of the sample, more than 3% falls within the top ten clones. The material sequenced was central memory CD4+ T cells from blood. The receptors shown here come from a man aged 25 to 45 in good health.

CDR3 coding DNA: TGTGCCAGCAGCTTAGTCGTGGGACCCTACGAGCAGTACTTC. As protein: CASSLVVGPYEQYF. This rearrangement joins TRBV7-2 to TRBJ2-7; D is perhaps TRBD1 or TRBD2 (5 bases each). The CDR3 length is 14 residues. Germline loops: CDR1 SGHTA, CDR2 FQGNSA. Between the trimmed V and J ends, which lost 1 base and 2 bases, there was a span of 9 bases.

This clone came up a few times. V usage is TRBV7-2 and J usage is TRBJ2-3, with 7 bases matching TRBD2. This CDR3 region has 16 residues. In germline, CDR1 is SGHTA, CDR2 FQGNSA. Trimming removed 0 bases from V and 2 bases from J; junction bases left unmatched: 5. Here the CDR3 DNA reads TGTGCCAGCAGCTTAGCGGGGGGGAACCCCACAGATACGCAGTATTTT. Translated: CASSLAGGNPTDTQYF.

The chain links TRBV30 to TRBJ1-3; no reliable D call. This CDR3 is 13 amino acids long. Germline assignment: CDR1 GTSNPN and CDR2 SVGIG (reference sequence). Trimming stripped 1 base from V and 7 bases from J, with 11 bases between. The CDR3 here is CAWSASRKNTIYF. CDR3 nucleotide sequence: TGTGCCTGGAGTGCCTCCCGGAAGAACACCATATATTTT.

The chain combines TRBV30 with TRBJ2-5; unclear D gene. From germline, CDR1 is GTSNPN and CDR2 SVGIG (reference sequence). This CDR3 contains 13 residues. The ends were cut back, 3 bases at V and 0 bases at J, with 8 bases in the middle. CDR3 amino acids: CAWSHKYQETQYF. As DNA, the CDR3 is TGTGCCTGGAGCCACAAGTACCAAGAGACCCAGTACTTC.

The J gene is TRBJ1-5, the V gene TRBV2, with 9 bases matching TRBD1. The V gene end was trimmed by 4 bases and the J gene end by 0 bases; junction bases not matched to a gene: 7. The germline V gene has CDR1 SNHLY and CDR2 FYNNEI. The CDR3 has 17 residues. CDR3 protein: CASSGTGAHVSNQPQHF. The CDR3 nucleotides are TGTGCCAGCAGTGGGACAGGGGCGCATGTTAGCAATCAGCCCCAGCATTTT.

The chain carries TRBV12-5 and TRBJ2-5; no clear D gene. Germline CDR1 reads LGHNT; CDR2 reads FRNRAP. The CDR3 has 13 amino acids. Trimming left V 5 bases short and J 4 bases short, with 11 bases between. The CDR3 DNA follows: TGTGCTAGTGGTCCAAGGATTCCAGAGACCCAGTACTTC. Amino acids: CASGPRIPETQYF.

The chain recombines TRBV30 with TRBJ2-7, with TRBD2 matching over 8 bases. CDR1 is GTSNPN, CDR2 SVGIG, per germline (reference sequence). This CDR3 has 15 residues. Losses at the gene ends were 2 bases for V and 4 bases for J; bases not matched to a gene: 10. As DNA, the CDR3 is TGTGCCTGGAGTCCACAGACTAGCGCGGGGTACGAGCAGTACTTC. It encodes CAWSPQTSAGYEQYF.

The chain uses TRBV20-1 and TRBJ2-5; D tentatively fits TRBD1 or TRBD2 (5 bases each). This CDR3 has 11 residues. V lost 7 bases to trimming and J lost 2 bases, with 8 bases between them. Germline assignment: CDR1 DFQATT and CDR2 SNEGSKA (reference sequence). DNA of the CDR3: TGCAGTGGGGGGATACAAGAGACCCAGTACTTC. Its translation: CSGGIQETQYF.

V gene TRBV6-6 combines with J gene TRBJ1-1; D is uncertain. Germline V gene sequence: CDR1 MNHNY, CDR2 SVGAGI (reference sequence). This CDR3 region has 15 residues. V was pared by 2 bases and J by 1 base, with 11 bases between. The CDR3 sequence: CASSYNPTRNTEAFF. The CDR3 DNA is TGTGCCAGCAGTTACAACCCAACACGGAACACTGAAGCTTTCTTT.

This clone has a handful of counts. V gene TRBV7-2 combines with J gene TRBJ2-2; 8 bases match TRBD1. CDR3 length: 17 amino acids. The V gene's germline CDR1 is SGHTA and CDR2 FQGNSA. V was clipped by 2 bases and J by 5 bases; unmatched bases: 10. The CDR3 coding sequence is TGTGCCAGCAGCTTAAACCTAGTGACAGGGGTTACCGGGGAGCTGTTTTTT. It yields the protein CASSLNLVTGVTGELFF.

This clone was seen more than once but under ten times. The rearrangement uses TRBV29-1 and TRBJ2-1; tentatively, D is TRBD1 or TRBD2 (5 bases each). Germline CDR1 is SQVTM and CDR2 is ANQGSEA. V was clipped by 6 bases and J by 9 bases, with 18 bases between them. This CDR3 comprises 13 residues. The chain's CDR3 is CSVEGQRMGEQFF. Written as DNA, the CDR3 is TGCAGCGTCGAGGGGCAGAGGATGGGTGAGCAGTTCTTC.

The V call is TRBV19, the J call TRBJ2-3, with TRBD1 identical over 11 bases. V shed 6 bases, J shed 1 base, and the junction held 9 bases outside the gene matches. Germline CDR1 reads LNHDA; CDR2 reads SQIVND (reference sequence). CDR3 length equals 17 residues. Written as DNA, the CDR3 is TGTGCCAGTAGCCTACGGACAGGGGGCCGGGGCACAGATACGCAGTATTTT. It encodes CASSLRTGGRGTDTQYF.

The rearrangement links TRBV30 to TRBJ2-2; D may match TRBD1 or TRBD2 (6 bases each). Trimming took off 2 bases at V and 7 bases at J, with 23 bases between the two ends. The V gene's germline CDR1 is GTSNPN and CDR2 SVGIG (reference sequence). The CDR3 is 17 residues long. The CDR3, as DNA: TGTGCCTGGAGTCCCAAGGGGGAGCGACGGAGGGGCGGGGAGCTGTTTTTT. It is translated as CAWSPKGERRRGGELFF.

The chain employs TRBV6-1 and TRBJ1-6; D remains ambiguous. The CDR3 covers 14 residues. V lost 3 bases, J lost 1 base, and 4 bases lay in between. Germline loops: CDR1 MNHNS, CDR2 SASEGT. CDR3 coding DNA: TGTGCCAGCAGTGAGAGTTCCTATAATTCACCCCTCCACTTT. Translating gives CASSESSYNSPLHF.

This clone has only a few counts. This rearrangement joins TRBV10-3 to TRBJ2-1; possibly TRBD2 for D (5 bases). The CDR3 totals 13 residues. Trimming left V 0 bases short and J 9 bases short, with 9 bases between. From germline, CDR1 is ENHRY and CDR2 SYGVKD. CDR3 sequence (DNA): TGTGCCATCAGTGAGTCGAAAAGCGGTGAGCAGTTCTTC. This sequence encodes CAISESKSGEQFF.

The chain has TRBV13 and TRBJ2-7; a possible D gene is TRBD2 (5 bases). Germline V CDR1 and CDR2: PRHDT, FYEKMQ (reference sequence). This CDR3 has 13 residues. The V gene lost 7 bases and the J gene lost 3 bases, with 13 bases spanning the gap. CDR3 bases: TGTGCCAGCACTTTTGGGGAGAGCTACGAGCAGTACTTC. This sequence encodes CASTFGESYEQYF.

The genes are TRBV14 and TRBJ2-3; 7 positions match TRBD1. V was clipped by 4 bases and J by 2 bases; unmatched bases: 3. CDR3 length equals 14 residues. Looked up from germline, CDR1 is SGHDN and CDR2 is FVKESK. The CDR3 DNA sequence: TGTGCCAGCAGCCGGACAGGATACACAGATACGCAGTATTTT. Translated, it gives CASSRTGYTDTQYF.

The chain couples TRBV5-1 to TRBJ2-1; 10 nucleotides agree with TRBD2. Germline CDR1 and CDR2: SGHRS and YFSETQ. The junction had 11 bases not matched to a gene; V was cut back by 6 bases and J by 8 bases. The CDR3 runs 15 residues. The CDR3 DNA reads TGCGCCAGCAAGGAGGGGACTAGCGTAAGCTATGAGCAGTTCTTC. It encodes CASKEGTSVSYEQFF.

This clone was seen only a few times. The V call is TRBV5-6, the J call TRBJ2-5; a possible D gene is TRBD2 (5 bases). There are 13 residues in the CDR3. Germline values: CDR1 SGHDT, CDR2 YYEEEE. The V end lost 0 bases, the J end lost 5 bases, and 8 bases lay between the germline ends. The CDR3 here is CASSLGERETQYF. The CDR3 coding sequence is TGTGCCAGCAGCTTGGGGGAGCGGGAGACCCAGTACTTC.

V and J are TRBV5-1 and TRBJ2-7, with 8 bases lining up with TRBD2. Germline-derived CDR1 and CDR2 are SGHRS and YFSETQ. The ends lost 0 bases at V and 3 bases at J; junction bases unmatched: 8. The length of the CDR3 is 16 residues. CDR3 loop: CASSLASGTSHYEQYF. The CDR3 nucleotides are TGCGCCAGCAGCTTGGCCTCTGGGACTAGTCACTACGAGCAGTACTTC.

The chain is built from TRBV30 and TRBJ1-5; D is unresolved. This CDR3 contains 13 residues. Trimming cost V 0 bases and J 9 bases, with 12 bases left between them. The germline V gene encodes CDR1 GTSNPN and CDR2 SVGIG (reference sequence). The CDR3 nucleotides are TGTGCCTGGAGTGTAACCGGAAACGGGCCCCAGCATTTT. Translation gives CAWSVTGNGPQHF.

The CDR3, as DNA: TGTGCCAGCAGCTTTAATTGGGGCAGTGGGGAGACCCAGTACTTC. This sequence encodes CASSFNWGSGETQYF. The chain carries TRBV5-4 and TRBJ2-5; D is perhaps TRBD1 (5 bases). Germline CDR1 is SGHNT and CDR2 is YYREEE (reference sequence). Trimming left V 2 bases short and J 5 bases short, with 16 bases between. CDR3 length equals 15 residues.

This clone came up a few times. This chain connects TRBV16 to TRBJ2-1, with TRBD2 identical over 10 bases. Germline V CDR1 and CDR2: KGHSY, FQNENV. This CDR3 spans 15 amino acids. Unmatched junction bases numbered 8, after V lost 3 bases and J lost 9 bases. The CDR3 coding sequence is TGTGCCAGCAGCCATATCAGCGGGGGGGCCATTGAGCAGTTCTTC. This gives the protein CASSHISGGAIEQFF.

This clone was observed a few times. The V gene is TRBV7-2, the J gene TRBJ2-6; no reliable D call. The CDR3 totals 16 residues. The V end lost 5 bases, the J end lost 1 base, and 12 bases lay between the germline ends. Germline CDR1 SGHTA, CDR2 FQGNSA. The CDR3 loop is CASSPYSESGANVLTF. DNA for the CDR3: TGTGCCAGCAGCCCCTACTCGGAGTCTGGGGCCAACGTCCTGACTTTC.

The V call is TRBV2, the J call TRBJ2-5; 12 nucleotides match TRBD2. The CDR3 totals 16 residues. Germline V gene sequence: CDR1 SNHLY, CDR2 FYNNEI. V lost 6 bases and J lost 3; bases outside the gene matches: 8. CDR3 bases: TGTGCCAGCAGCGAGACTAGCGGGAGTTGGAAAGAGACCCAGTACTTC. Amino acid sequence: CASSETSGSWKETQYF.

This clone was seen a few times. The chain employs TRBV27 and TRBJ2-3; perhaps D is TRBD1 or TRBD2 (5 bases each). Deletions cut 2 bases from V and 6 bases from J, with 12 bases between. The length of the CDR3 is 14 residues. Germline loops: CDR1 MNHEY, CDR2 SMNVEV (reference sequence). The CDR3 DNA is TGTGCCAGCAGTTTACAGGGACGAAGGGATACGCAGTATTTT. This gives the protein CASSLQGRRDTQYF.

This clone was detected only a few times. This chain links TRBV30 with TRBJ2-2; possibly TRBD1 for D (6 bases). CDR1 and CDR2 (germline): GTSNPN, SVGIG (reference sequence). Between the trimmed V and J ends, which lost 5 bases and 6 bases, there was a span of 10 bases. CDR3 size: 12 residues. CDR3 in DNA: TGTGCCTGGGGATCAGGGGCCGGGGAGCTGTTTTTT. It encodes CAWGSGAGELFF.

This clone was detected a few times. CDR3 in DNA: TGTGCCTGGAGTGCGCGTGGCGAGCAGTACTTC. Its translation: CAWSARGEQYF. V gene TRBV30 combines with J gene TRBJ2-7; D unresolved. V lost 1 base and J 6 bases, leaving 7 bases between the germline ends. There are 11 residues in the CDR3. Germline-derived CDR1 and CDR2 are GTSNPN and SVGIG (reference sequence).